The present T cell receptor (beta chain) was sequenced within a study of cytomegalovirus exposure and HLA in healthy donors. Points from the study as a whole: Upon later analysis, TCR association rates were observed to vary by HLA locus, being highest for DRB1 and lowest for HLA-C. It was approximately 150 TCR beta chains that were listed as cytomegalovirus-associated.

V dropped 3 bases and J dropped 7; count of bases not matched to a gene: 7. The CDR3 covers 15 residues. CDR1 and CDR2 (germline): LGHNA, YNFKEQ. In regard to this clone: Its antigen is not identified.

The primer mix had 60 Vbeta and 13 Jbeta primers. The assay was immunoSEQ multiplex PCR, and TCRdb's table has in-frame clones only and misses some. The data show about 160,000 clones, around 80% seen once. Sequenced input: PBMCs. The TCR sequence derives from a male donor in good health and CMV-seropositive. The gene calls are TRBV4-2 and TRBJ2-1, with 9 nucleotides matching TRBD1. CDR3 residues: CASSHANRGRNEQFF. DNA for the CDR3: TGTGCCAGCAGCCACGCAAACAGGGGGCGGAATGAGCAGTTCTTC.